The entry that follows covers one T cell receptor (beta chain) sequence. What it binds is unknown. The sample belongs to a study of T cells after yellow fever vaccination. CDR1 is LNHDA and CDR2 is SQIVND in the germline V gene (reference sequence). This CDR3 has 18 amino acids. J gave up 4 bases and V 0 bases, and 9 bases lay outside the gene matches. Study-wide findings and caveats: Within FACS-sorted repertoires, abundant clonotypes contaminating from the bulk population could be present.

Synthesis of TCR cDNA relied on 5'RACE template switching, which attached a universal primer site and UMIs. One entry per CDR3 protein results from TCRdb running MiXCR on the 5' RACE reads. The profile shows approximately 180,000 distinct CDR3 sequences, approximately 6.2% of them singletons. The chain employs TRBV19 and TRBJ2-2, with 9 bases identical to TRBD1. The sequencing here drew on CD4+ T cells sorted from PBMCs, taken on the day of the first yellow fever vaccination. The source is a man aged 18 to 29 who received the YFV17D yellow fever vaccine. CDR3 region: CASSIDAPTGGSTGELFF. The CDR3 region has the DNA TGTGCCAGTAGTATAGATGCTCCCACAGGGGGCTCCACCGGGGAGCTGTTTTTT. The variable domain in full, with the rest retrieved from reference TRBV19 and TRBJ2-2, is DGGITQSPKYLFRKEGQNVTLSCEQNLNHDAMYWYRQDPGQGLRLIYYSQIVNDFQKGDIAEGYSVSREKKESFPLTVTSAQKNPTAFYLCASSIDAPTGGSTGELFFGEGSRLTVL.